This is a list of T cell receptor beta chains from one sample in a study of blood T cells in healthy people across ages. Using its own MiXCR run on the 5' RACE reads, TCRdb lists one record per CDR3 protein. The sample contains some 800,000 distinct CDR3 sequences, roughly 25% of which appear only once. These data were also filed under a second study, of T cells of mothers and their children.

Material for sequencing was blood. The receptors here all came from a boy between 10 and 17 years old in good health. The CDR3 runs from the conserved cysteine through the conserved F or W. D genes are given only for firm matches. Clone sizes are given selectively: once, few, many, or a class where the clone is expanded.

cdr3_aa cdr3_nt clone_size j_call v_call cdr3_length d_call
CSASETTSGRANTQYF TGCAGTGCTAGCGAAACCACTAGCGGGAGGGCAAATACGCAGTATTTT - TRBJ2-3 TRBV20-1 16 TRBD2
CASSTGTARSGANVLTF TGTGCCAGCAGTACCGGGACAGCGAGATCCGGGGCCAACGTCCTGACTTTC few TRBJ2-6 TRBV6-1 17 TRBD1
CASSLGTVQRGGLSGELFF TGTGCCAGCAGCCTCGGGACAGTCCAGCGGGGGGGCCTCTCCGGGGAGCTGTTTTTT few TRBJ2-2 TRBV9 19 TRBD2
CATSRTSGGPDTQYF TGTGCCACCAGCAGGACTAGCGGGGGGCCAGATACGCAGTATTTT - TRBJ2-3 TRBV15 15 TRBD2
CASSHTDSSNSYEQYF TGTGCCAGCAGCCACACAGACTCGTCGAACTCCTACGAGCAGTACTTC few TRBJ2-7 TRBV12-3/TRBV12-4 16 -
CASSASENIQYF TGTGCCAGCTCAGCCTCCGAAAACATTCAGTACTTC - TRBJ2-4 TRBV6-5 12 -
CSVELGQSRRGEQYF TGCAGCGTTGAACTGGGACAGTCGAGACGAGGCGAGCAGTACTTC - TRBJ2-7 TRBV29-1 15 TRBD1
CASSYRSDSNQPQHF TGTGCCAGCAGTTATAGGAGCGATAGCAATCAGCCCCAGCATTTT - TRBJ1-5 TRBV28 15 -
CASSLQGGNEQFF TGTGCCAGCAGTTTACAGGGAGGCAATGAGCAGTTCTTC - TRBJ2-1 TRBV12-3/TRBV12-4 13 -
CSARVPGQGAHEQFF TGCAGTGCTAGAGTCCCGGGACAGGGAGCCCATGAGCAGTTCTTC few TRBJ2-1 TRBV20-1 15 TRBD1
CASSTVGTGTTDTQYF TGTGCCAGCAGTACCGTGGGGACAGGGACGACAGATACGCAGTATTTT many TRBJ2-3 TRBV28 16 TRBD1
CASSRDGLTPGEQYF TGTGCCAGCAGTAGGGACGGACTGACCCCGGGCGAGCAGTACTTC - TRBJ2-7 TRBV2 15 -
CASSLGPGLEQYF TGTGCCAGCAGCTTAGGCCCAGGGCTCGAGCAGTACTTC few TRBJ2-7 TRBV7-6 13 -
CASSQSGARGPSF TGTGCCAGCAGCCAGTCGGGGGCGAGGGGGCCTTCCTTT - TRBJ1-1 TRBV16 13 TRBD1
CSSVGAGQVTQYF TGCAGCTCTGTGGGGGCAGGGCAGGTGACCCAGTACTTC - TRBJ2-5 TRBV29-1 13 -
CASSSRGGPGNEQYF TGCGCCAGCAGCAGCCGCGGGGGCCCGGGGAACGAGCAGTACTTC - TRBJ2-7 TRBV5-1 15 -
CGATAGASYNEQFF TGCGGTGCAACAGCGGGGGCCTCCTACAATGAGCAGTTCTTC - TRBJ2-1 TRBV20-1 14 TRBD2
CSARRQGALGDTQYF TGCAGTGCTAGACGACAGGGGGCTCTAGGAGATACGCAGTATTTT - TRBJ2-3 TRBV20-1 15 TRBD1
CASSVRGNQPQHF TGTGCCAGCAGCGTAAGGGGCAATCAGCCCCAGCATTTT few TRBJ1-5 TRBV9 13 -
CASRPHGGHEETQYF TGTGCCAGCAGACCGCACGGGGGCCACGAAGAGACCCAGTACTTC few TRBJ2-5 TRBV21-1 15 -
CASTRVGQDNQPQHF TGTGCCAGTACCAGAGTGGGACAGGACAATCAGCCCCAGCATTTT few TRBJ1-5 TRBV19 15 TRBD1
CSALGSGTLYNEQFF TGCAGTGCTCTGGGCTCCGGGACTCTCTACAATGAGCAGTTCTTC few TRBJ2-1 TRBV20-1 15 -
CSARATGVSEQYF TGCAGTGCTAGGGCTACAGGGGTTAGCGAGCAGTACTTC few TRBJ2-7 TRBV20-1 13 TRBD1